These 17 T cell receptor beta chains share one sample of origin, sequenced in a study of T cell changes during pregnancy in multiple sclerosis. The repertoire was sequenced with immunoSEQ multiplex PCR; TCRdb's copy has only in-frame clones and lacks some. The sample lists 23,000 or so clones, roughly 86% seen once, with less than 15% in the top ten. The material was CD8+ T cells from peripheral blood mononuclear cells, obtained in the first trimester of pregnancy. Every receptor here comes from a female donor in good health, enrolled as a control in a pregnancy study.

As DNA, the CDR3 is TGTGCCAGCAGCGTAGACCAAGCTAGACCATACGAGCAGTACTTC. It encodes CASSVDQARPYEQYF. This rearrangement joins TRBV9 to TRBJ2-7; D gene ambiguous. The germline CDR1 and CDR2 sequences are SGDLS and YYNGEE. V dropped 0 bases and J dropped 4 bases, with 14 bases sitting between them. The CDR3 has 15 residues.

This clone occurred a few times. This chain links TRBV6-4 with TRBJ2-1; D gene uncertain. Germline V CDR1 and CDR2: MRHNA, SNTAGT. This CDR3 spans 13 amino acids. V lost 5 bases and J lost 5, with 10 bases in between. The CDR3 loop reads CASSQAENNEQFF. CDR3 sequence (DNA): TGTGCCAGCAGTCAGGCAGAGAACAATGAGCAGTTCTTC.

The chain is built from TRBV15 and TRBJ1-1; perhaps TRBD1 as D (5 bases). This CDR3 has 13 residues. Germline V lookup: CDR1 LNHNV, CDR2 YYDKDF (reference sequence). With 0 bases removed from V and 3 bases from J, the gap between germline ends came to 5 bases. The CDR3 protein is CATSREGDTEAFF. CDR3 in DNA: TGTGCCACCAGCAGAGAAGGGGACACTGAAGCTTTCTTT.

This chain joins TRBV21-1 and TRBJ2-5; TRBD2, as called in the table, went unchecked against the DNA. TRBV21-1 is a recognized pseudogene. This CDR3 comprises 14 residues. This CDR3 is CASSKAGGQETQYF. CDR3 sequence (DNA): TGTGCCAGCAGCAAAGCCGGAGGTCAGGAGACCCAGTACTTC.

J is TRBJ1-3 and V is TRBV7-8, with 11 bases identical to TRBD1. CDR3 length: 16 amino acids. Trimming at V came to 4 bases and at J to 3 bases, leaving 5 bases not matched to a gene. Germline CDR1 and CDR2: SGHVS and FQNEAQ. CDR3 residues: CASSSGTGGGGNTIYF. The CDR3 DNA reads as TGTGCCAGCAGCTCAGGGACAGGGGGTGGTGGAAACACCATATATTTT.

V gene TRBV7-9 combines with J gene TRBJ1-2; no reliable D call. In germline, CDR1 is SEHNR, CDR2 FQNEAQ (reference sequence). Trimming removed 2 bases from V and 6 bases from J, with 7 bases in between. This CDR3 is built from 12 residues. CDR3 in amino acids: CASSLPLHGYTF. CDR3 DNA: TGTGCCAGCAGCTTACCCCTCCATGGCTACACCTTC.

V and J are TRBV28 and TRBJ2-1; 7 nucleotides align to TRBD1. V lost 1 base and J lost 7; bases outside the gene matches: 4. The CDR3 length is 14 residues. Germline CDR1 is MDHEN and CDR2 is SYDVKM. CDR3 DNA sequence: TGTGCCAGCAGTTTATTACAGGGGTTAAATGAGCAGTTCTTC. Encoded protein: CASSLLQGLNEQFF.

This clone has just one count. V gene TRBV5-6 combines with J gene TRBJ2-5, with a possible D match to TRBD2 (6 bases). Germline CDR1 SGHDT, CDR2 YYEEEE. The CDR3 has 13 amino acids. Trimming removed 3 bases at V and 5 bases at J, with 11 bases between. CDR3 DNA: TGTGCCAGCAGCTGGACGGGGGAGGAGACCCAGTACTTC. Its protein product is CASSWTGEETQYF.

This chain uses TRBV2 with TRBJ2-1; TRBD1 aligns across 9 bases. Unmatched junction bases numbered 8, after V lost 4 bases and J lost 7 bases. There are 15 residues in the CDR3. CDR1 is SNHLY and CDR2 is FYNNEI in the germline V gene. DNA for the CDR3: TGTGCCAGCAGTGGCTCCGGGACAGGGCGGAATGAGCAGTTCTTC. Translated, it gives CASSGSGTGRNEQFF.

The rearrangement links TRBV28 to TRBJ1-4, with D hard to call. Germline V lookup: CDR1 MDHEN, CDR2 SYDVKM. CDR3 length: 17 residues. V lost 3 bases to trimming and J lost 0 bases, with 14 bases between them. CDR3 in amino acids: CASSFHSVGATNEKLFF. The CDR3 DNA sequence: TGTGCCAGCAGTTTCCATTCCGTCGGAGCAACTAATGAAAAACTGTTTTTT.

This chain connects TRBV2 to TRBJ2-2; TRBD1 aligns across 7 bases. The CDR3 runs 16 residues. Unmatched junction bases numbered 13, after V lost 5 bases and J lost 7 bases. Germline V gene data show CDR1 as SNHLY and CDR2 as FYNNEI. In nucleotides, the CDR3 is TGTGCCAGCAGTTATCAGACAGGGTATGATAGCGGGGAGCTGTTTTTT. It specifies CASSYQTGYDSGELFF. Variable domain in full (rest from reference TRBV2 and TRBJ2-2): EPEVTQTPSHQVTQMGQEVILRCVPISNHLYFYWYRQILGQKVEFLVSFYNNEISEKSEIFDDQFSVERPDGSNFTLKIRSTKLEDSAMYFCASSYQTGYDSGELFFGEGSRLTVL.

The chain combines TRBV7-9 with TRBJ2-2; D is unclear. The CDR3 runs 14 residues. Deletions cut 4 bases from V and 5 bases from J, with 11 bases between. Per germline, CDR1 SEHNR and CDR2 FQNEAQ (reference sequence). Here the CDR3 DNA reads TGTGCCAGCAGCTCCCCCCTAGTGACCGGGGAGCTGTTTTTT. This codes for CASSSPLVTGELFF.

The CDR3 region is CASSGRESAEAFF. The CDR3 bases are TGTGCCAGCAGTGGCAGGGAAAGCGCCGAAGCTTTCTTT. This chain uses TRBV6-4 with TRBJ1-1; D may be TRBD1 (5 bases). The CDR3 has 13 residues. The germline CDR1 and CDR2 sequences are MRHNA and SNTAGT. V lost 4 bases and J 8 bases, leaving 14 bases between the germline ends.

CDR3 in DNA: TGTGCCAGCAGCCGGGACAGACTCTATGGCTACACCTTC. This encodes CASSRDRLYGYTF. The gene calls are TRBV7-9 and TRBJ1-2, with 7 bases matching TRBD1. Trimming at V came to 5 bases and at J to 4 bases, leaving 4 bases not matched to a gene. The CDR3 totals 13 residues. Germline V lookup: CDR1 SEHNR, CDR2 FQNEAQ (reference sequence).

This chain links TRBV7-2 with TRBJ2-7; TRBD2 matches at 15 bases. The CDR3 length is 15 residues. The J segment lost 7 bases and the V segment lost 5 bases, leaving 6 bases of the junction unmatched. CDR1 and CDR2 from the germline V gene are SGHTA and FQGNSA. The CDR3 spells CASSVGLAGGEEQYF. The CDR3 coding sequence is TGTGCCAGCAGCGTGGGACTAGCGGGAGGTGAAGAGCAGTACTTC.

This clone showed up just a few times. The chain joins TRBV9 to TRBJ2-3; 8 nucleotides agree with TRBD2. With V trimmed by 3 bases and J by 0 bases, 3 bases remained unmatched. CDR3 length: 15 amino acids. CDR1 and CDR2 (germline): SGDLS, YYNGEE. The CDR3 DNA sequence: TGTGCCAGCAGCGCTCGGGAGGGTAGCACAGATACGCAGTATTTT. It is translated as CASSAREGSTDTQYF.

CDR3 DNA sequence: TGTGCCAGCAGTTTATCGTCTAGCGTCTACAATGAGCAGTTCTTC. This translates into CASSLSSSVYNEQFF. The rearrangement joins TRBV27 to TRBJ2-1, with D possibly TRBD2 on 6 matching bases. Germline lookup yields CDR1 MNHEY and CDR2 SMNVEV (reference sequence). V lost 0 bases and J 3 bases, leaving 9 bases between the germline ends. The CDR3 extends over 15 amino acids.